This record looks at one TCR beta chain sequence and its context. The CDR3 is made up of 14 amino acids. V was pared by 3 bases and J by 1 base, with 10 bases between. CDR1 is SGHKS and CDR2 is YYEKEE in the germline V gene (reference sequence). In the authors' methods: Reference gene primers were amplified, and this amplification served to estimate nucleated cell counts. Repertoires were generated with immunoSEQ multiplex PCR, while TCRdb's copy carries only in-frame clones and drops some. V and J calls plus clone size are reproduced from that table; the DNA served to infer D and trimming. The sample has around 300,000 clones; under 90% are singletons. The data were taken from a study of blood T cell repertoires in COVID-19. Study summary: PBMCs, B-cell-depleted T cells, or T cells were the source of the cDNA or gDNA that made up the material.

V gene TRBV5-5 combines with J gene TRBJ1-1, with a possible D match to TRBD1 (6 bases). The clonotype originates from a man between 45 and 60 years old with acute or convalescent COVID-19. Sequenced: peripheral blood. In nucleotides, the CDR3 is TGTGCCAGCAGCTGGGCGACAGGGAACACTGAAGCTTTCTTT. It is translated as CASSWATGNTEAFF.